The 13 T cell receptor beta chains reported below all come from one sample, sequenced in a study of blood T cell repertoires in COVID-19. Clones were sequenced by immunoSEQ multiplex PCR, and TCRdb holds only the in-frame ones, with some missing. The sample lists a few hundred thousand clones, around 89% occurring once. The source material was peripheral blood. The receptors shown here come from a man between 25 and 39 years old with acute or convalescent COVID-19.

The V and J genes are TRBV28 and TRBJ2-5, with TRBD1 matching over 9 bases. The CDR3 totals 15 residues. The ends lost 7 bases at V and 3 bases at J; junction bases unmatched: 9. The germline CDR1 and CDR2 sequences are MDHEN and SYDVKM. The DNA for the CDR3 is TGTGCCAGCATTCCACAGGGGGCAGGGGAAGAGACCCAGTACTTC. Protein: CASIPQGAGEETQYF. Filled out from reference TRBV28 and TRBJ2-5, the complete variable domain reads DVKVTQSSRYLVKRTGEKVFLECVQDMDHENMFWYRQDPGLGLRLIYFSYDVKMKEKGDIPEGYSVSREKKERFSLILESASTNQTSMYLCASIPQGAGEETQYFGPGTRLLVL.

The V gene is TRBV9, the J gene TRBJ1-6; 8 positions agree with TRBD1. In germline, CDR1 is SGDLS, CDR2 YYNGEE. Germline trimming cut 3 bases from V and 5 bases from J; bases unmatched to any gene: 4. The length of the CDR3 is 15 residues. CDR3 residues: CASSATTGDNSPLHF. DNA for the CDR3: TGTGCCAGCAGCGCCACGACAGGGGATAATTCACCCCTCCACTTT.

This clone is a singleton in its sample. The chain couples TRBV7-3 to TRBJ2-5; D is possibly TRBD2 (6 bases). CDR1 and CDR2 from the germline V gene are SGHTA and FQGTGA. This CDR3 is 15 amino acids long. The V end was cut by 5 bases, the J end by 5 bases, with 18 bases between. This chain's CDR3 is CASSQGHGGSETQYF. CDR3 nucleotides: TGTGCCAGCAGCCAAGGTCATGGGGGGTCGGAGACCCAGTACTTC.

J is TRBJ2-5 and V is TRBV19; a possible D gene is TRBD2 (6 bases). From germline, CDR1 is LNHDA and CDR2 SQIVND (reference sequence). CDR3 length equals 15 residues. V lost 1 base to trimming and J lost 4 bases, with 13 bases between them. CDR3 amino acids: CASSIGRGIGETQYF. CDR3 nucleotide sequence: TGTGCCAGTAGTATAGGCCGGGGGATAGGAGAGACCCAGTACTTC.

The chain couples TRBV28 to TRBJ1-5; D is undetermined. The CDR3 loop spans 12 amino acids. With 7 bases removed from V and 1 base from J, the gap between germline ends came to 5 bases. CDR1 is MDHEN, CDR2 SYDVKM, per germline. The CDR3 is CASTMSNQPQHF. The CDR3 nucleotides read TGTGCCAGCACAATGAGCAATCAGCCCCAGCATTTT.

This rearrangement joins TRBV2 to TRBJ2-5; 10 bases align to TRBD2. V lost 2 bases and J lost 2; bases outside the gene matches: 11. Per germline, CDR1 SNHLY and CDR2 FYNNEI. The CDR3 is 18 residues long. CDR3 residues: CASSELGMVAGGQETQYF. The DNA for the CDR3 is TGTGCCAGCAGTGAACTTGGTATGGTAGCGGGGGGACAAGAGACCCAGTACTTC.

This clone occurred a few times. This rearrangement joins TRBV5-1 to TRBJ1-5; tentatively, D is TRBD1 (6 bases). V was shortened by 4 bases and J by 4 bases, with 15 bases between the two germline ends. Germline CDR1 reads SGHRS; CDR2 reads YFSETQ. The CDR3 has 15 residues. The CDR3 sequence is CASSPTGHSNQPQHF. The CDR3 DNA follows: TGCGCCAGCAGCCCTACGGGACATTCTAATCAGCCCCAGCATTTT.

This chain joins TRBV12-3 or TRBV12-4 and TRBJ2-5; D is unclear. The CDR3 consists of 13 residues. With 1 base removed from V and 5 bases from J, the gap between germline ends came to 8 bases. In nucleotides, the CDR3 is TGTGCCAGCAGTTTAGACCTTGCGGAGACCCAGTACTTC. Its protein is CASSLDLAETQYF.

The gene calls are TRBV27 and TRBJ2-1; 10 bases align to TRBD2. The CDR3 runs to 16 residues. Trimming removed 2 bases from V and 5 bases from J; junction bases left unmatched: 6. Germline V gives CDR1 MNHEY, CDR2 SMNVEV (reference sequence). This chain's CDR3 is CASSLLASGRHNEQFF. CDR3 nucleotides: TGTGCCAGCAGTTTACTGGCTAGCGGGAGACACAATGAGCAGTTCTTC.

The J gene is TRBJ1-5, the V gene TRBV30; 7 bases are shared with TRBD1. There are 14 residues in the CDR3. Germline V gene data show CDR1 as GTSNPN and CDR2 as SVGIG (reference sequence). The trim removed 4 bases at V and 0 bases at J, leaving 3 bases unmatched. CDR3 sequence reads: CAWMGQNSNQPQHF. The CDR3 DNA reads TGTGCCTGGATGGGACAGAATAGCAATCAGCCCCAGCATTTT.

This rearrangement joins TRBV3-1 (or the pseudogene TRBV3-2) to TRBJ2-7; maybe TRBD1 (5 bases). Germline assignment: CDR1 LGHDT and CDR2 YNNKEL (reference sequence). V shed 0 bases and J shed 10 bases, with 13 bases lying between them. CDR3 length: 13 residues. Here the CDR3 reads CASSQEGSREQYF. CDR3 DNA sequence: TGTGCCAGCAGCCAAGAAGGCTCCAGGGAACAGTACTTC.

The chain carries TRBV7-9 and TRBJ1-4; a weak D match, TRBD1 (6 bases). V was trimmed by 5 bases and J by 6 bases, leaving 16 bases between them. Germline CDR1 reads SEHNR; CDR2 reads FQNEAQ (reference sequence). This CDR3 comprises 15 residues. The CDR3 spells CASSPGRTDDEKLFF. In DNA form, the CDR3 reads TGTGCCAGCAGCCCCGGGAGGACAGATGATGAAAAACTGTTTTTT.

V gene TRBV9 combines with J gene TRBJ1-2; no firm D call. The V gene lost 0 bases and the J gene lost 4 bases, with 10 bases spanning the gap. The CDR3 sequence is 14 residues long. The germline gives CDR1 SGDLS, CDR2 YYNGEE. The CDR3 coding sequence is TGTGCCAGCAGCGTAGAAACTCGAAGCTATGGCTACACCTTC. Translated, it gives CASSVETRSYGYTF.